These 28 T cell receptor beta chains originate from one sample sequenced in a study of T-cell memory formation after mild COVID-19. TCRdb re-derived calls from the 5' RACE reads in MiXCR, one entry per CDR3 protein. The repertoire includes hundreds of thousands of distinct CDR3 sequences, 16% of them detected once, and approximately 21% sits in the top ten. The sample consisted of PBMCs or a T cell subset sorted from them (not recorded which). All receptors come from a young man who had mild COVID-19 (a few samples of this study predate the infection). Cell type and time point are not known.

The rearrangement links TRBV5-6 to TRBJ2-7; D could derive from TRBD1 or TRBD2 (6 bases each). V dropped 6 bases and J dropped 5 bases, with 18 bases sitting between them. This CDR3 has 14 residues. Per the germline V gene, CDR1 is SGHDT and CDR2 is YYEEEE. CDR3 residues: CASKRGAFLHEQYV. In nucleotides, the CDR3 is TGTGCCAGCAAGAGGGGGGCCTTTCTCCACGAGCAGTACGTC.

This chain uses TRBV7-8 with TRBJ1-6; D is unresolved. V was trimmed by 5 bases and J by 15 bases, leaving 14 bases between them. Germline CDR1 and CDR2: SGHVS and FQNEAQ. This CDR3 spans 12 amino acids. The CDR3 DNA is TGTGCCAGCAGCCTGGCCCCGGAGGGCCTCCACTTT. This codes for CASSLAPEGLHF.

The J gene is TRBJ1-1, the V gene TRBV18, with D unclear. Germline V gene sequence: CDR1 KGHSH, CDR2 LQKENI. CDR3 length: 15 residues. The germline V and J ends were trimmed by 2 bases and 0 bases, with 10 bases remaining between them. CDR3 residues: CASSPEGTMNTEAFF. Here the CDR3 DNA reads TGTGCCAGCTCACCAGAAGGTACCATGAACACTGAAGCTTTCTTT. The full variable domain, completed using reference TRBV18 and TRBJ1-1, is NAGVMQNPRHLVRRRGQEARLRCSPMKGHSHVYWYRQLPEEGLKFMVYLQKENIIDESGMPKERFSAEFPKEGPSILRIQQVVRGDSAAYFCASSPEGTMNTEAFFGQGTRLTVV.

This chain connects TRBV12-5 to TRBJ2-5; 10 bases map to TRBD2. This CDR3 is built from 14 residues. J gave up 0 bases and V 8 bases, and 3 bases lay outside the gene matches. The germline gives CDR1 LGHNT, CDR2 FRNRAP. As DNA, the CDR3 is TGTGCTAGTCGTAGCGGGGGGCACCAAGAGACCCAGTACTTC. Translated, it gives CASRSGGHQETQYF.

The chain uses TRBV6-5 and TRBJ2-5; 9 bases are a match to TRBD1. CDR3 length equals 16 residues. The ends lost 2 bases at V and 2 bases at J; junction bases unmatched: 6. Germline-derived CDR1 and CDR2 are MNHEY and SVGAGI. CDR3 DNA sequence: TGTGCCAGCAGTTACGACAACAGGGGGCTACAAGAGACCCAGTACTTC. Translation: CASSYDNRGLQETQYF.

This clonotype has just a few counts. The genes are TRBV12-3 or TRBV12-4 and TRBJ1-1, with D perhaps matching TRBD1 (5 bases). This CDR3 has 17 amino acids. Between the trimmed V and J ends, which lost 3 bases and 3 bases, there was a span of 20 bases. The CDR3 loop is CASSFVPGLSGDTEAFF. In DNA form, the CDR3 reads TGTGCCAGCAGTTTCGTCCCGGGACTGTCCGGGGACACTGAAGCTTTCTTT.

This clonotype was counted only a few times. The J gene is TRBJ2-4, the V gene TRBV6-6; the match to TRBD2 covers 12 bases. Trimming cost V 4 bases and J 0 bases; bases outside gene matches: 4. This CDR3 has 17 amino acids. Germline loops: CDR1 MNHNY, CDR2 SVGAGI (reference sequence). This CDR3 reads CASSSTSGGIAKNIQYF. CDR3 coding DNA: TGTGCCAGCAGTTCCACTAGCGGGGGGATAGCCAAAAACATTCAGTACTTC.

This clonotype was observed a handful of times. J is TRBJ2-5 and V is TRBV20-1, with a weak D call TRBD2 (6 bases). This CDR3 region has 15 residues. Looked up from germline, CDR1 is DFQATT and CDR2 is SNEGSKA (reference sequence). V was clipped by 6 bases and J by 0 bases, with 17 bases between them. CDR3 loop: CSATGFREYQETQYF. The CDR3 nucleotides are TGCAGTGCAACTGGGTTCCGGGAGTACCAAGAGACCCAGTACTTC.

There are a few counts of this clonotype. The CDR3 nucleotides are TGTGCCAGCAGCTACGGACTAGCGGGGGGAGGATCCGGGGAGCTGTTTTTT. Protein product: CASSYGLAGGGSGELFF. The chain links TRBV7-2 to TRBJ2-2, with 14 bases aligning to TRBD2. The CDR3 is made up of 17 amino acids. Germline V gives CDR1 SGHTA, CDR2 FQGNSA. The V gene end was trimmed by 4 bases and the J gene end by 6 bases; junction bases not matched to a gene: 7. Supplemented by reference TRBV7-2 and TRBJ2-2, the full variable domain reads GAGVSQSPSNKVTEKGKDVELRCDPISGHTALYWYRQSLGQGLEFLIYFQGNSAPDKSGLPSDRFSAERTGGSVSTLTIQRTQQEDSAVYLCASSYGLAGGGSGELFFGEGSRLTVL.

Only a few counts were recorded for this clonotype. The CDR3 DNA follows: TGCAGCGTTGAGGCATGGACTAGCGTTGGCACAGATACGCAGTATTTT. Its protein product is CSVEAWTSVGTDTQYF. The V and J genes are TRBV29-1 and TRBJ2-3; 9 nucleotides align to TRBD2. The V gene's germline CDR1 is SQVTM and CDR2 ANQGSEA. Trimming took 3 bases from V and 1 from J; bases not matched to a gene: 8. This CDR3 has 16 amino acids.

The chain carries TRBV2 and TRBJ2-5; 12 nucleotides line up with TRBD2. Germline CDR1 reads SNHLY; CDR2 reads FYNNEI. The CDR3 sequence is 15 residues long. V was clipped by 7 bases and J by 4 bases; unmatched bases: 7. CDR3 in DNA: TGTGCCAGCAACAGACTAGCGGGGGTCTCAGAGACCCAGTACTTC. It translates to CASNRLAGVSETQYF.

This clonotype appeared many times. The chain links TRBV7-2 to TRBJ2-5; a possible D gene is TRBD2 (6 bases). Trimming removed 3 bases from V and 5 bases from J, with 16 bases in between. The CDR3 loop spans 15 amino acids. The germline CDR1 and CDR2 sequences are SGHTA and FQGNSA. The CDR3 DNA follows: TGTGCCAGCAGCTTTGATGGGGGGAAGTTGGAGACCCAGTACTTC. This encodes CASSFDGGKLETQYF.

This chain links TRBV12-3 or TRBV12-4 with TRBJ2-1; TRBD1 agrees at 7 bases. V dropped 7 bases and J dropped 5; count of bases not matched to a gene: 14. This CDR3 region has 16 residues. CDR3 in DNA: TGTGCCAGCACTCCTCCCGAAGGGCAGGGGGACAATGAGCAGTTCTTC. Amino acid sequence: CASTPPEGQGDNEQFF.

The V and J genes are TRBV28 and TRBJ2-5, with a weak D call TRBD2 (5 bases). The CDR3 runs to 15 residues. From germline, CDR1 is MDHEN and CDR2 SYDVKM. Trimming pared 7 bases from V and 2 bases from J, leaving 17 bases between. CDR3 region: CASTWESGDQETQYF. CDR3 nucleotide sequence: TGTGCCAGCACTTGGGAGTCAGGAGATCAAGAGACCCAGTACTTC.

This clonotype showed up many times. V is TRBV5-1 and J is TRBJ2-1, with 9 bases fitting TRBD1. The CDR3 spans 15 residues. V shed 0 bases and J 6 bases; nucleotides not matched to a gene: 4. Germline lookup yields CDR1 SGHRS and CDR2 YFSETQ. The CDR3 spells CASSLVGTGRNEQFF. In DNA, the CDR3 is TGCGCCAGCAGCTTGGTTGGGACAGGGCGCAATGAGCAGTTCTTC.

The chain combines TRBV4-3 with TRBJ2-2; the match to TRBD1 covers 7 bases. The length of the CDR3 is 13 residues. V trimming: 4 bases; J trimming: 7 bases; junction bases outside the gene matches: 3. The germline gives CDR1 LGHNA, CDR2 YSLEER. The CDR3 here is CASSLYRGGELFF. CDR3 DNA: TGCGCCAGCAGCCTTTACAGGGGCGGGGAGCTGTTTTTT.

This clonotype was counted between two and nine times. This rearrangement joins TRBV6-2 or TRBV6-3 to TRBJ1-5; D is unresolved. Trimming removed 8 bases from V and 1 base from J, with 15 bases in between. Germline CDR1 MNHEY, CDR2 SVGEGT. The CDR3 has 15 amino acids. Here the CDR3 DNA reads TGTGCCAGCCAAAGACAAGGTGGGAGCAATCAGCCCCAGCATTTT. Translating gives CASQRQGGSNQPQHF.

This clonotype was detected only a few times. This chain connects TRBV4-2 to TRBJ2-2; 9 bases agree with TRBD2. Trimming removed 1 base from V and 0 bases from J; junction bases left unmatched: 6. The CDR3 covers 18 residues. The V gene's germline CDR1 is LGHNA and CDR2 YNFKEQ. The CDR3 nucleotides are TGTGCCAGCAGCCAAGCCCATAGCGGGGGAACGAACACCGGGGAGCTGTTTTTT. Its translation: CASSQAHSGGTNTGELFF.

The V call is TRBV18, the J call TRBJ2-3; D assignment may be TRBD1 or TRBD2 (5 bases each). The V end was cut by 3 bases, the J end by 6 bases, with 22 bases between. The CDR3 loop spans 17 amino acids. Germline lookup yields CDR1 KGHSH and CDR2 LQKENI. The chain's CDR3 is CASSPYRDPQLYDTQYF. CDR3 nucleotide sequence: TGTGCCAGCTCACCCTACCGGGACCCTCAGCTCTACGATACGCAGTATTTT.

V gene TRBV7-3 combines with J gene TRBJ2-5; a possible D gene is TRBD2 (5 bases). Germline CDR1 is SGHTA and CDR2 is FQGTGA. The CDR3 sequence is 14 residues long. The V end was cut by 2 bases, the J end by 7 bases, with 14 bases between. CDR3 bases: TGTGCCAGCAGCTTATCGCGGGTCGAGGGGACCCAGTACTTC. It codes for CASSLSRVEGTQYF.

V is TRBV4-1 and J is TRBJ2-5; 7 nucleotides line up with TRBD2. This CDR3 is 19 amino acids long. Trimming removed 4 bases from V and 3 bases from J; junction bases left unmatched: 20. The V gene's germline CDR1 is MGHRA and CDR2 YSYEKL. The CDR3 is CASSPLVGFLADREETQYF. The CDR3 DNA reads as TGCGCCAGCAGCCCACTGGTTGGGTTCCTAGCGGATCGTGAAGAGACCCAGTACTTC.

The genes are TRBV7-2 and TRBJ2-5, with D perhaps TRBD1 (6 bases). This CDR3 is 13 amino acids long. The V gene's germline CDR1 is SGHTA and CDR2 FQGNSA. V dropped 4 bases and J dropped 3 bases, with 9 bases sitting between them. The CDR3 region has the DNA TGTGCCAGCAGCTCAGGACAGAAAGAGACCCAGTACTTC. This codes for CASSSGQKETQYF.

This clonotype was seen a handful of times. The gene calls are TRBV18 and TRBJ1-6; D perhaps matches TRBD1 (6 bases). Trimming cost V 3 bases and J 7 bases, with 10 bases left between them. This CDR3 region has 14 residues. Germline lookup yields CDR1 KGHSH and CDR2 LQKENI. CDR3 sequence (DNA): TGTGCCAGCTCACCCGTAGACAGGAATTCACCCCTCCACTTT. This encodes CASSPVDRNSPLHF. Full variable domain (remainder filled in from reference TRBV18 and TRBJ1-6): NAGVMQNPRHLVRRRGQEARLRCSPMKGHSHVYWYRQLPEEGLKFMVYLQKENIIDESGMPKERFSAEFPKEGPSILRIQQVVRGDSAAYFCASSPVDRNSPLHFGNGTRLTVT.

The CDR3 coding sequence is TGCGCCAGCAGCACTAGGACAGGGAACCAAGAGACCCAGTACTTC. Translated: CASSTRTGNQETQYF. V is TRBV5-1 and J is TRBJ2-5; TRBD1 aligns across 8 bases. From germline, CDR1 is SGHRS and CDR2 YFSETQ. The V segment lost 4 bases and the J segment 0 bases; nucleotides outside the gene matches: 5. The CDR3 extends over 15 amino acids. Together with reference TRBV5-1 and TRBJ2-5, the CDR3 gives the full variable domain: KAGVTQTPRYLIKTRGQQVTLSCSPISGHRSVSWYQQTPGQGLQFLFEYFSETQRNKGNFPGRFSGRQFSNSRSEMNVSTLELGDSALYLCASSTRTGNQETQYFGPGTRLLVL.

The V call is TRBV25-1, the J call TRBJ2-7; 8 bases match TRBD2. Per the germline V gene, CDR1 is MGHDK and CDR2 is SYGVNS. The CDR3 consists of 14 residues. V dropped 7 bases and J dropped 2; count of bases not matched to a gene: 7. The CDR3 nucleotides are TGTGCCAGCACCGGGGCGGGGGGAACCTACGAGCAGTACTTC. Encoded protein: CASTGAGGTYEQYF.

Note on this clonotype: The germline gene is not matched at one end of the junction; a read error may be the cause. The rearrangement joins TRBV2 to TRBJ2-1; D may be TRBD2 (5 bases). This CDR3 is 9 amino acids long. CDR1 and CDR2 from the germline V gene are SNHLY and FYNNEI. The CDR3: CAGEGQQLF. The CDR3 DNA follows: TGTGCCGGTGAGGGTCAGCAGTTATTC.

This clonotype was counted only a few times. The chain recombines TRBV7-2 with TRBJ1-6; D is uncertain. This CDR3 contains 15 residues. Germline values: CDR1 SGHTA, CDR2 FQGNSA. V gave up 5 bases and J gave up 6 bases, with 14 bases separating them. The CDR3 nucleotides are TGTGCCAGCAGCACCACCCGGGGTTCTAATTCACCCCTCCACTTT. This translates into CASSTTRGSNSPLHF.

This clonotype was counted ten times or more. The gene calls are TRBV7-2 and TRBJ2-1, with D maybe TRBD2 (7 bases). CDR3 size: 17 residues. CDR1 SGHTA and CDR2 FQGNSA come from the germline V gene. V was clipped by 5 bases and J by 3 bases, with 20 bases between them. The CDR3 loop reads CASSPGRGGGIYNEQFF. DNA for the CDR3: TGTGCCAGCAGCCCCGGTAGAGGGGGGGGCATCTACAATGAGCAGTTCTTC.